One and the same sample provided the 17 T cell receptor beta chains below, sequenced in a study of T cells in women clearing cervical HPV infection (dated by TCRdb to 2016 to 2019). Library preparation used the immunoSEQ multiplex PCR assay. TCRdb took this table from immuneACCESS and kept in-frame rearrangements with V and J called. Such tables lack part of the clones; where checked against another copy, unresolved V genes explain under half of the gap, and the rest is unexplained. For this sample, the table gives 15,000 or so clones. Approximately 12% of the sample is in the top ten clones. Sequencing was performed on blood buffy coat. These receptors were taken from a woman aged 18 to 75 with a cervical HPV16 infection that either progressed to CIN3+ or cleared (not recorded which).

With respect to this clone: From the germline J gene comes the end of the CDR3, since the read stops 3 residues before it. The chain is built from TRBV19 and TRBJ1-2; D might be TRBD1 (5 bases). This CDR3 comprises 16 residues. The V end was cut by 7 bases, the J end by 5 bases, with 23 bases between. The V gene's germline CDR1 is LNHDA and CDR2 SQIVND (reference sequence). The covered CDR3 bases are TGTGCCAGTACTCATACTGGGGCTCCCGGACGGTATGGC. Protein product: CASTHTGAPGRYG. In full, the CDR3 is CASTHTGAPGRYGYTF.

Comments on this clone: From the germline J gene comes the end of the CDR3, since the read stops 3 residues before it. V usage is TRBV10-1 and J usage is TRBJ2-6; D not resolved. Germline V gene lookup returns CDR1 WNHNN and CDR2 SYGVQD (reference sequence). V lost 0 bases and J lost 2, with 2 bases in between. This CDR3 spans 14 amino acids. This CDR3 reads CASSESTGANVLTF. CDR3 DNA (partial): TGCGCCAGCAGTGAGTCTACTGGGGCCAACGTC.

Regarding this clone: The read stops 3 residues short of the end of the CDR3; the missing end is completed from the germline J gene. The chain couples TRBV2 to TRBJ2-7, with TRBD2 matching over 9 bases. CDR1 and CDR2 (germline): SNHLY, FYNNEI. Trimming cost V 3 bases and J 5 bases; bases outside gene matches: 5. The length of the CDR3 is 14 residues. The CDR3 bases that were read are TGTGCCAGCAGTGACGGGACTAGCATCCACGAG. It yields the protein CASSDGTSIHE. The entire CDR3 is CASSDGTSIHEQYF.

CDR3 sequence: CSAIIQSSYNEQFF. The part of the CDR3 DNA that was read is TGCAGTGCTATAATACAGAGCTCCTACAATGAG. J is TRBJ2-1 and V is TRBV20-1; D is unclear. Read sequence stops 3 residues before the CDR3 end, and the germline J gene provides the missing end. The V and J ends lost 4 bases and 0 bases respectively, with 10 bases between them. The CDR3 consists of 14 residues. Germline V lookup: CDR1 DFQATT, CDR2 SNEGSKA (reference sequence).

Comment on this clone: The read is 3 residues too short to cover the CDR3 end, so that end is filled in from the germline J gene. The gene calls are TRBV6-1 and TRBJ2-7, with unresolved D. Trimming pared 2 bases from V and 3 bases from J, leaving 8 bases between. The CDR3 covers 13 residues. From germline, CDR1 is MNHNS and CDR2 SASEGT. Partial CDR3 DNA: TGTGCCAGCAGTGAAAGCACCGGCTACGAG. Translating it yields CASSESTGYE. The entire CDR3 is CASSESTGYEQYF.

As regards this clone: The CDR3 extends 3 residues past the end of the read, so its final part is completed from the germline J gene. This sequence joins TRBV4-2 and TRBJ1-1, with D possibly being TRBD1 (6 bases). V lost 1 base and J lost 0, with 15 bases in between. Germline lookup yields CDR1 LGHNA and CDR2 YNFKEQ. The CDR3 consists of 17 residues. Incomplete CDR3 DNA: TGTGCCAGCAGCCAAGGGAGTTCCGGACAGTTGAACACTGAA. Protein product: CASSQGSSGQLNTE. The entire CDR3 is CASSQGSSGQLNTEAFF.

As concerns this clone: The CDR3 end lies 3 residues beyond the end of the read and is filled in from the germline J gene. The chain recombines TRBV5-1 with TRBJ2-5; possibly TRBD2 for D (6 bases). Trimming left V 1 base short and J 5 bases short, with 21 bases between. Per germline, CDR1 SGHRS and CDR2 YFSETQ. CDR3 length: 17 amino acids. The covered CDR3 bases are TGCGCCAGCAGCTTGCAAGTAGGTTCGCGGGGTCGGGAGACC. Translating it yields CASSLQVGSRGRET. The whole CDR3 protein reads CASSLQVGSRGRETQYF.

Worth noting for this clone: The read gets to within 3 residues of the CDR3 end, and the germline J gene fills in the rest. The J gene is TRBJ1-3, the V gene TRBV7-2; D is perhaps TRBD1 (6 bases). CDR3 length equals 15 residues. Germline assignment: CDR1 SGHTA and CDR2 FQGNSA. V gave up 1 base and J gave up 8 bases, with 15 bases separating them. The part of the CDR3 DNA that was read is TGTGCCAGCAGCTTAGGAACAGGGAATAGATACACC. It specifies CASSLGTGNRYT. The whole CDR3 is CASSLGTGNRYTIYF.

Comment on this clone: The missing CDR3 end, 3 residues past where the read stops, is filled in from the germline J gene. The V call is TRBV12-3 or TRBV12-4, the J call TRBJ2-1; 9 bases map to TRBD2. The CDR3 consists of 15 residues. V was pared by 7 bases and J by 9 bases, with 13 bases of the junction left unmatched. The CDR3 here is CASTPAAGGRIEQFF. CDR3 DNA (partial): TGTGCCAGCACCCCAGCCGCGGGGGGGCGCATTGAG.

Comments on this clone: From the germline J gene comes the end of the CDR3, since the read stops 3 residues before it. The chain is built from TRBV30 and TRBJ2-5; 10 bases fit TRBD1. The CDR3 has 13 amino acids. Germline trimming cut 2 bases from V and 5 bases from J; bases unmatched to any gene: 2. Germline CDR1 reads GTSNPN; CDR2 reads SVGIG (reference sequence). Here the CDR3 reads CAWSTGQGETQYF. Partial CDR3 DNA: TGTGCCTGGAGTACGGGACAGGGGGAGACC.

Points on this clone: The read stops 3 residues short of the end of the CDR3; the missing end is completed from the germline J gene. The chain links TRBV2 to TRBJ1-6; D perhaps matches TRBD1 (6 bases). V lost 4 bases, J lost 10 bases, and 17 bases lay in between. The CDR3 contains 15 residues. Germline V gives CDR1 SNHLY, CDR2 FYNNEI. CDR3 bases read: TGTGCCAGCAGTGGATTTACAGGGAAGGGCTCACCC. Protein sequence: CASSGFTGKGSP. The full CDR3 sequence reads CASSGFTGKGSPLHF.

Comments on this clone: The missing CDR3 end, 3 residues past where the read stops, is filled in from the germline J gene. The V call is TRBV18, the J call TRBJ2-2, with TRBD1 identical over 7 bases. V dropped 0 bases and J dropped 1; count of bases not matched to a gene: 5. This CDR3 has 17 residues. CDR1 is KGHSH, CDR2 LQKENI, per germline. The part of the CDR3 DNA that was read is TGTGCCAGCTCACCACCTAAGACAGGGTTGAACACCGGGGAG. Encoded protein: CASSPPKTGLNTGE. The whole CDR3 reads CASSPPKTGLNTGELFF.

Turning to this clone: Sequencing ends 3 residues short of the CDR3 end; the germline J gene provides the rest. V usage is TRBV20-1 and J usage is TRBJ2-5; TRBD2 matches at 9 bases. V trimming: 6 bases; J trimming: 5 bases; junction bases outside the gene matches: 16. The CDR3 is 16 amino acids. The V gene's germline CDR1 is DFQATT and CDR2 SNEGSKA (reference sequence). CDR3 DNA (partial): TGCAGTGCCACCCCCCTTCTCGCGGGGGGGGATGAGACC. Translated: CSATPLLAGGDET. The entire CDR3 protein reads CSATPLLAGGDETQYF.

About this clone: The read terminates 3 residues before the CDR3 end, so the remaining end is supplied by the germline J gene. The chain has TRBV7-9 and TRBJ2-5; 9 bases line up with TRBD2. Trimming cost V 8 bases and J 2 bases; bases outside gene matches: 9. Germline-derived CDR1 and CDR2 are SEHNR and FQNEAQ (reference sequence). This CDR3 is 15 amino acids long. The CDR3 sequence: CASARAGGPQETQYF. CDR3 DNA (partial): TGTGCCAGCGCGAGAGCGGGGGGTCCTCAAGAGACC. The full variable domain, completed using reference TRBV7-9 and TRBJ2-5, is DTGVSQNPRHKITKRGQNVTFRCDPISEHNRLYWYRQTLGQGPEFLTYFQNEAQLEKSRLLSDRFSAERPKGSFSTLEIQRTEQGDSAMYLCASARAGGPQETQYFGPGTRLLVL.

Judged by frequency, this clone is medium-sized (0.01 to 0.1%). The read falls 3 residues short of the CDR3 end, and the missing part is taken from the germline J gene. This chain links TRBV2 with TRBJ2-3; no reliable D call. The germline CDR1 and CDR2 sequences are SNHLY and FYNNEI. V lost 3 bases and J 4 bases, leaving 11 bases between the germline ends. The CDR3 has 14 amino acids. CDR3 DNA, as far as it was read: TGTGCCAGCAGTGATCAACAAGAGGCAGATACG. Protein sequence: CASSDQQEADT. The whole CDR3 reads CASSDQQEADTQYF.

A note on this clone: Read data end 3 residues before the CDR3 end; the end is taken from the germline J gene. The V gene is TRBV30, the J gene TRBJ1-5; the D gene is possibly TRBD1 (6 bases). There are 14 residues in the CDR3. The germline CDR1 and CDR2 sequences are GTSNPN and SVGIG (reference sequence). Partial CDR3 DNA: TGTGCCTGGAGTGTACCGAAGGGGGTGGAACCC. Its translation: CAWSVPKGVEP. The complete CDR3 protein is CAWSVPKGVEPQHF.

The CDR3 spells CASSGNYGYTF. CDR3 DNA (partial): TGTGCCAGTAGTGGCAACTATGGC. V and J are TRBV19 and TRBJ1-2, with D unresolved. Read coverage stops 3 residues before the CDR3 terminus; the germline J gene supplies the remainder. The CDR3 has 11 residues. Germline assignment: CDR1 LNHDA and CDR2 SQIVND (reference sequence). Deletions cut 5 bases from V and 2 bases from J, with 3 bases between.